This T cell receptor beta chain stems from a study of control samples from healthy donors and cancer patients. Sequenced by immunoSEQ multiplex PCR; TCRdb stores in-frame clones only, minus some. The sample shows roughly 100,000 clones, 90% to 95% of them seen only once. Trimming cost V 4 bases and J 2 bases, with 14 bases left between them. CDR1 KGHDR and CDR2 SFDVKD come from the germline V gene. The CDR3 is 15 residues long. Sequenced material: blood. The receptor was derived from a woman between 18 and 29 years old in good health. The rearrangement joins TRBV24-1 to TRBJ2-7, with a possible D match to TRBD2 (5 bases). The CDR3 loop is CATSDSGKVPYEQYF. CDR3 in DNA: TGTGCCACCAGTGACTCCGGGAAGGTGCCCTACGAGCAGTACTTC.